A single sample gave rise to the 20 T cell receptor beta chains below, sequenced in a study of neurological immune-mediated disorders. TCRdb recomputed calls from the 5' RACE reads with MiXCR, one row per CDR3 protein. In the table there are tens of thousands of distinct CDR3 sequences, around 3.5% of which are singletons. Sequencing was done on a sample of PBMCs. Receptors were obtained from a woman aged 45-60 years with multiple sclerosis.

This chain's CDR3 is CSARKDWFSYEQYF. DNA for the CDR3: TGCAGTGCTAGGAAGGACTGGTTCTCCTACGAGCAGTACTTC. The chain carries TRBV20-1 and TRBJ2-7; tentatively, D is TRBD2 (5 bases). CDR3 length: 14 residues. Germline assignment: CDR1 DFQATT and CDR2 SNEGSKA (reference sequence). V dropped 3 bases and J dropped 0 bases, with 12 bases sitting between them.

This clonotype has at least ten counts. This chain joins TRBV5-1 and TRBJ1-1, with TRBD1 matching 7 bases. The CDR3 runs 15 residues. J lost 1 base, V lost 4 bases, and 7 bases had no gene match. CDR1 SGHRS and CDR2 YFSETQ come from the germline V gene. CDR3 sequence: CASSETQGRNTEAFF. CDR3 DNA sequence: TGCGCCAGCAGCGAAACACAGGGGAGGAACACTGAAGCTTTCTTT.

The sample holds many counts of this clonotype. The chain carries TRBV20-1 and TRBJ2-7, with 9 bases fitting TRBD1. CDR1 and CDR2 (germline): DFQATT, SNEGSKA (reference sequence). The CDR3 totals 16 residues. V lost 2 bases, J lost 3 bases, and 11 bases stayed unmatched. The CDR3 spells CSARSLRGTGHYEQYF. The CDR3 region has the DNA TGCAGTGCTAGATCCCTACGTGGGACAGGGCACTACGAGCAGTACTTC.

The sample holds many counts of this clonotype. The chain recombines TRBV20-1 with TRBJ2-5; weak D call: TRBD2 (6 bases). This CDR3 is built from 14 residues. Germline lookup yields CDR1 DFQATT and CDR2 SNEGSKA (reference sequence). Trimming took off 3 bases at V and 11 bases at J, with 22 bases between the two ends. CDR3 loop: CSARNQVAGRPQYF. CDR3 DNA sequence: TGCAGTGCTAGGAATCAAGTGGCGGGGAGACCACAGTACTTC.

This clonotype has ten or more counts. This chain links TRBV6-5 with TRBJ1-1, with D possibly TRBD1 on 5 matching bases. CDR1 MNHEY and CDR2 SVGAGI come from the germline V gene. Trimming took 2 bases from V and 1 from J, leaving 11 bases between them. The CDR3 runs 15 residues. The CDR3 DNA is TGTGCCAGCAGTTACGGTCGGGGGACGAACACTGAAGCTTTCTTT. Amino acids: CASSYGRGTNTEAFF.

This clonotype was detected a few times. Its ends do not fully match the called genes, so a read error is possible. V usage is TRBV5-1 and J usage is TRBJ2-7; TRBD2 agrees at 15 bases. The CDR3 spans 16 residues. Germline V lookup: CDR1 SGHRS, CDR2 YFSETQ. CDR3 sequence: CASSWTSGGVPYEKYF. For the CDR3, the DNA is TGCGCCAGCAGTTGGACTAGCGGGGGGGTCCCCTACGAGAAGTACTTC.

This clonotype was detected many times. The rearrangement uses TRBV5-1 and TRBJ1-3; no clear D. The germline gives CDR1 SGHRS, CDR2 YFSETQ. This CDR3 comprises 13 residues. The ends were cut back, 2 bases at V and 4 bases at J, with 7 bases in the middle. Here the CDR3 DNA reads TGCGCCAGCAGCTTACAAGAAGGAAACACCATATATTTT. This translates into CASSLQEGNTIYF.

There are many counts of this clonotype. This chain connects TRBV18 to TRBJ2-7, with 9 positions matching TRBD1. The CDR3 contains 14 residues. With V trimmed by 4 bases and J by 6 bases, 7 bases remained unmatched. Germline CDR1 reads KGHSH; CDR2 reads LQKENI. CDR3 in DNA: TGTGCCAGCTCACGATCGGGACAGGGCAGCGAGCAGTACTTC. Translation gives CASSRSGQGSEQYF.

This clonotype appeared many times. The chain is built from TRBV15 and TRBJ1-4; 10 bases match TRBD1. CDR3 length equals 14 residues. V was pared by 3 bases and J by 6 bases, with 1 base of the junction left unmatched. CDR1 and CDR2 from the germline V gene are LNHNV and YYDKDF (reference sequence). CDR3 loop: CATSRTGGDEKLFF. For the CDR3, the DNA is TGTGCCACCAGCAGGACAGGGGGCGATGAAAAACTGTTTTTT. The entire variable domain, with the rest obtained from reference TRBV15 and TRBJ1-4, is as follows: DAMVIQNPRYQVTQFGKPVTLSCSQTLNHNVMYWYQQKSSQAPKLLFHYYDKDFNNEADTPDNFQSRRPNTSFCFLDIRSPGLGDTAMYLCATSRTGGDEKLFFGSGTQLSVL.

This clonotype was recorded many times. The chain uses TRBV7-2 and TRBJ2-3, with TRBD2 identical over 16 bases. Germline CDR1 SGHTA, CDR2 FQGNSA. The V gene end was trimmed by 5 bases and the J gene end by 4 bases; junction bases not matched to a gene: 3. The CDR3 runs to 16 residues. The CDR3: CASSLGTSGGADTQYF. The CDR3 region has the DNA TGTGCCAGCAGCCTAGGGACTAGCGGGGGGGCAGATACGCAGTATTTT.

This clonotype was recorded many times. DNA of the CDR3: TGTGCCAGCAGTTCCCTCTTAGGGGGGGTATCGACTGAAGCTTTCTTT. Its translation is CASSSLLGGVSTEAFF. The chain has TRBV6-5 and TRBJ1-1, with a tentative D call TRBD1 (6 bases). This CDR3 spans 16 amino acids. Per the germline V gene, CDR1 is MNHEY and CDR2 is SVGAGI. V lost 4 bases, J lost 5 bases, and 20 bases lay in between.

Many counts were recorded for this clonotype. DNA of the CDR3: TGCGCCAGCAGCTTGGATGGGGTCACTAATGAAAAACTGTTTTTT. This encodes CASSLDGVTNEKLFF. The chain joins TRBV5-1 to TRBJ1-4; D is uncertain. Germline CDR1 SGHRS, CDR2 YFSETQ. The V end lost 0 bases, the J end lost 2 bases, and 8 bases lay between the germline ends. The CDR3 totals 15 residues.

This clonotype was seen ten or more times. V and J are TRBV28 and TRBJ1-2, with 8 bases matching TRBD1. V shed 8 bases, J shed 8 bases, and the junction held 16 bases outside the gene matches. The CDR3 covers 15 residues. The germline V gene has CDR1 MDHEN and CDR2 SYDVKM. The CDR3 here is CASLSPGQGKKGYTF. The CDR3 coding sequence is TGTGCCAGCCTATCCCCCGGACAGGGAAAAAAGGGCTACACCTTC.

This clonotype was observed many times. The rearrangement joins TRBV20-1 to TRBJ2-6, with 10 nucleotides matching TRBD1. The germline CDR1 and CDR2 sequences are DFQATT and SNEGSKA (reference sequence). The junction had 6 bases not matched to a gene; V was cut back by 6 bases and J by 1 base. CDR3 length equals 16 residues. In DNA, the CDR3 is TGCAGTGCGCCCGGGACAGGGGTTTCTGGGGCCAACGTCCTGACTTTC. Translation gives CSAPGTGVSGANVLTF.

This clonotype was counted at least ten times. This chain connects TRBV20-1 to TRBJ2-5, with TRBD2 matching 8 bases. Germline lookup yields CDR1 DFQATT and CDR2 SNEGSKA (reference sequence). This CDR3 region has 15 residues. V lost 4 bases to trimming and J lost 4 bases; unmatched junction nucleotides: 11. The CDR3 DNA reads as TGCAGTGCTATGAATATCGGGGGGGCGGGAGAGACCCAGTACTTC. Residues: CSAMNIGGAGETQYF.

This clonotype occurred many times. The CDR3 sequence: CAISGDRLNEQFF. The DNA for the CDR3 is TGTGCCATCAGTGGGGACAGACTCAATGAGCAGTTCTTC. The chain recombines TRBV10-3 with TRBJ2-1; 7 nucleotides line up with TRBD1. Germline CDR1 and CDR2: ENHRY and SYGVKD. This CDR3 has 13 residues. The J segment lost 6 bases and the V segment lost 4 bases, leaving 3 bases of the junction unmatched.

This clonotype was recorded at least ten times. The rearrangement links TRBV19 to TRBJ1-6, with a weak D call TRBD1 (6 bases). V was trimmed by 6 bases and J by 14 bases, leaving 23 bases between them. This CDR3 spans 15 amino acids. Per the germline V gene, CDR1 is LNHDA and CDR2 is SQIVND (reference sequence). CDR3 sequence (DNA): TGTGCCAGTAGATATACAGAGGGGCCGAGGGGGGCCCTCCACTTT. It codes for CASRYTEGPRGALHF.

This clonotype was seen ten or more times. This chain links TRBV20-1 with TRBJ2-7, with unresolved D. CDR3 size: 14 residues. The V gene's germline CDR1 is DFQATT and CDR2 SNEGSKA (reference sequence). Deletions cut 0 bases from V and 3 bases from J, with 12 bases between. The DNA for the CDR3 is TGCAGTGCTAGAGACACATCCGGTGGCTACGAGCAGTACTTC. Protein sequence: CSARDTSGGYEQYF.

In its sample, this clonotype was seen many times. The rearrangement uses TRBV10-3 and TRBJ1-1, with 7 bases aligning to TRBD1. The CDR3 consists of 12 residues. After removal of 10 bases from V and 7 bases from J, the junction contained 9 bases not matched to a gene. Per germline, CDR1 ENHRY and CDR2 SYGVKD. The DNA for the CDR3 is TGTGCCACCCATCCAGGGGGTCGTGAAGCTTTCTTT. Protein product: CATHPGGREAFF.

This clonotype has at least ten counts. The chain joins TRBV11-2 to TRBJ2-7; D uncertain. CDR3 size: 15 residues. Germline V gene lookup returns CDR1 SGHAT and CDR2 FQNNGV. V was shortened by 5 bases and J by 3 bases, with 17 bases between the two germline ends. CDR3 region: CASSPHQMKFYEQYF. The CDR3 DNA sequence: TGTGCCAGCAGCCCCCATCAGATGAAATTCTACGAGCAGTACTTC.